A selection of T cell receptor beta chains follows, all from one sample in a study of T cells in Graves' hyperthyroidism and ophthalmopathy. TCRdb redid the calling of the multiplex PCR reads with MiXCR, one entry per CDR3 protein. This table holds 450,000 to 650,000 distinct CDR3 sequences, over 12% found once. Sequencing input: blood. The receptors shown here come from a woman aged 18 to 35 with Graves' ophthalmopathy. Each CDR3 is given with its conserved first and last residue. D genes are given only for firm matches. Size is stated for part of the rows, as once, few or many counts, or as a class when the clone is expanded.

j_gene | v_gene | abundance | d_gene | CDR3nt | CDR3aa
TRBJ2-7 | TRBV7-2 | many | TRBD1 | TGTGCCAGCACCCCTGGACAGGGCGGCTCCTACGAGCAGTACTTC | CASTPGQGGSYEQYF
TRBJ2-6 | TRBV2 | - | - | TGTGCCAGCAGGGAGGGGGGGGGTGGGGGGGCCAACGTCCTGACTTTC | CASREGGGGGANVLTF
TRBJ2-1 | TRBV6-1 | many | - | TGTGCCAGCATAACACCAGCCGGGGGCTCCTACAATGAGCAGTTCTTC | CASITPAGGSYNEQFF
TRBJ2-7 | TRBV27 | few | TRBD2 | TGTGCCAGCAGTTTAGGGACTAGCGGAGGCCCCTACGAGCAGTACTTC | CASSLGTSGGPYEQYF
TRBJ2-7 | TRBV27 | many | - | TGTGCCAGCAGTTTAATAGGGCGGTTAGGATCCTACGAGCAGTACTTC | CASSLIGRLGSYEQYF
TRBJ1-2 | TRBV6-1 | many | TRBD1 | TGTGCCAGCAGTTCCTCGGACAGGGGGCGCTTATTAGGTGGCTACACCTTC | CASSSSDRGRLLGGYTF
TRBJ1-1 | TRBV12-5 | - | - | TGTGCTAGTGGTTTGGTACTGGGGGAAGGCACTGAAGCTTTCTTT | CASGLVLGEGTEAFF
TRBJ1-6 | TRBV28 | many | - | TGTGCCAGCAGTTTTGAGGGGAGGAATAATTCACCCCTCCACTTT | CASSFEGRNNSPLHF
TRBJ1-2 | TRBV4-1 | many | - | TGCGCCAGCAGCCCCCGACTCCGGCCTGGCTACACCTTC | CASSPRLRPGYTF
TRBJ2-7 | TRBV5-1 | - | - | TGCGCCAGCAGCGGAGGGGGATACACCTACGAGCAGTACTTC | CASSGGGYTYEQYF
TRBJ2-3 | TRBV20-1 | many | - | TGCAGTGCTATTAAAACGGGAGTGACAGATACGCAGTATTTT | CSAIKTGVTDTQYF
TRBJ2-2 | TRBV9 | - | - | TGTGCCAGCAGCGTAGCTGGAGGAGCATACTGGGCCGGGGAGCTGTTTTTT | CASSVAGGAYWAGELFF
TRBJ2-7 | TRBV6-2/TRBV6-3 | many | - | TGTGCCAGCAGTTACCGAAAGGGTGGGGGCGAGCAGTACTTC | CASSYRKGGGEQYF
TRBJ1-1 | TRBV27 | many | TRBD1 | TGTGCCAGCAGTTGGACAGGGTACGGCACTGAAGCTTTCTTT | CASSWTGYGTEAFF
TRBJ1-1 | TRBV6-1 | many | TRBD1 | TGTGCCAGCAGCAGGTATGGGACAGATGAAGCTTTCTTT | CASSRYGTDEAFF
TRBJ2-2 | TRBV4-3 | - | - | TGCGCCAGCAGCCGCGAACGGAGGGGCACCGGGGAGCTGTTTTTT | CASSRERRGTGELFF
TRBJ2-7 | TRBV5-1 | many | - | TGCGCCAGCAGCCCGGACACTAGGCTTACCTACGAGCAGTACTTC | CASSPDTRLTYEQYF
TRBJ2-5 | TRBV6-2/TRBV6-3 | - | - | TGTGCCAGCAGTTACTCGATTAGCGGAACTGGGACCCAGTACTTC | CASSYSISGTGTQYF
TRBJ1-1 | TRBV28 | many | TRBD1 | TGTGCCAGCAGTCTCCGGGGCAGGGGGCTGCGGGGTGAAGCTTTCTTT | CASSLRGRGLRGEAFF
TRBJ1-2 | TRBV6-1 | many | TRBD1 | TGTGCCAGCAGTGGGGGACAGGGTTCAAATGACTATGGCTACACCTTC | CASSGGQGSNDYGYTF
TRBJ2-1 | TRBV6-1 | few | - | TGTGCCACCAAGAGGCTCAATGAGCAGTTCTTC | CATKRLNEQFF
TRBJ1-5 | TRBV3-1 | many | - | TGTGCCAGCAGCGATACAGGGCTGGGCAATCAGCCCCAGCATTTT | CASSDTGLGNQPQHF
TRBJ2-1 | TRBV28 | many | TRBD2 | TGTGCCAGCAGTTTGGGGGAGGGGCCCCTCAATGAGCAGTTCTTC | CASSLGEGPLNEQFF
TRBJ2-3 | TRBV7-2 | many | TRBD2 | TGTGCCAGTACCAGGGGGGGGGGGACTAGCGGCACAGATACGCAGTATTTT | CASTRGGGTSGTDTQYF
TRBJ2-7 | TRBV6-1 | many | TRBD2 | TGTGCCAGCACCACACTAGCGGGAGGCGGATACGAGCAGTACTTC | CASTTLAGGGYEQYF
TRBJ2-7 | TRBV30 | - | TRBD2 | TGTGCCTGGGCCCCTAGCGGGACCTACGAGCAGTACTTC | CAWAPSGTYEQYF
TRBJ2-2 | TRBV12-3/TRBV12-4 | many | - | TGTGCCAGCAGTTTTGTTGATCCCGGGGAGCTGTTTTTT | CASSFVDPGELFF
TRBJ2-1 | TRBV6-1 | many | TRBD2 | TGTGCCAGCACGTCCGGGACTAGTAACAATGAGCAGTTCTTC | CASTSGTSNNEQFF
TRBJ1-1 | TRBV29-1 | few | TRBD1 | TGCAGCGTTGAAGATTCTCTGACAGGGCAGAACACTGAAGCTTTCTTT | CSVEDSLTGQNTEAFF
TRBJ2-1 | TRBV7-2 | many | - | TGTGCCAGCAGCTTAACGGCGCAGGGGGGACCGTACAAGCAGTTCTTC | CASSLTAQGGPYKQFF
TRBJ1-1 | TRBV20-1 | few | - | TGCAGTGCTGGTTTCTCGGAAGCTTTCTTT | CSAGFSEAFF